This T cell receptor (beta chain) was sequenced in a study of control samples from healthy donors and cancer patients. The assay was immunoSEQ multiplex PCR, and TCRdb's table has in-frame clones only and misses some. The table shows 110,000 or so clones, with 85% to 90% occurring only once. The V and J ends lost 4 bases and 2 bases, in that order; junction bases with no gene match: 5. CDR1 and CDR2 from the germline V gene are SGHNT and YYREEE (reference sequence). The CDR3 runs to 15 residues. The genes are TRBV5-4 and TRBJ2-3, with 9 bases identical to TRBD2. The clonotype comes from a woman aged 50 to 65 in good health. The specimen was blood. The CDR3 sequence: CASSRWTSVTDTQYF. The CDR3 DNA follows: TGTGCCAGCAGCCGTTGGACTAGCGTCACAGATACGCAGTATTTT. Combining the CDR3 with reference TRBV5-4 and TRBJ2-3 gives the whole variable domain ETGVTQSPTHLIKTRGQQVTLRCSSQSGHNTVSWYQQALGQGPQFIFQYYREEENGRGNFPPRFSGLQFPNYSSELNVNALELDDSALYLCASSRWTSVTDTQYFGPGTRLTVL.